This T cell receptor (beta chain) was retrieved from a study of blood T cell repertoires in COVID-19. Study background: Donors in the United States, Italy and Spain gave samples during acute or convalescent COVID-19. Sources were T cells, B-cell-depleted T cells, or PBMCs; the material itself was cDNA or gDNA.

Original methodology: Using reference gene primer amplification, nucleated cell counts were estimated. This table comes from immunoSEQ multiplex PCR, and its TCRdb copy is limited to in-frame clones, with some not included. The V and J calls and the clone size are those of that table, but D and trimming were determined from the DNA. The repertoire holds about 150,000 clones, with 85% as singletons. This clone has just one count. V was pared by 2 bases and J by 4 bases, with 14 bases between. The V gene's germline CDR1 is GTSNPN and CDR2 SVGIG (reference sequence). The CDR3 has 14 residues. This clonotype originated in a woman between 40 and 55 years old who had recovered from COVID-19. Input material: PBMCs or T cells enriched from blood (not recorded which). The V gene is TRBV30, the J gene TRBJ1-2; D may be TRBD1 (6 bases). The CDR3 coding sequence is TGTGCCTGGAGTTTTGGGGGCGCCGGCTATGGCTACACCTTC. Translated, it gives CAWSFGGAGYGYTF.